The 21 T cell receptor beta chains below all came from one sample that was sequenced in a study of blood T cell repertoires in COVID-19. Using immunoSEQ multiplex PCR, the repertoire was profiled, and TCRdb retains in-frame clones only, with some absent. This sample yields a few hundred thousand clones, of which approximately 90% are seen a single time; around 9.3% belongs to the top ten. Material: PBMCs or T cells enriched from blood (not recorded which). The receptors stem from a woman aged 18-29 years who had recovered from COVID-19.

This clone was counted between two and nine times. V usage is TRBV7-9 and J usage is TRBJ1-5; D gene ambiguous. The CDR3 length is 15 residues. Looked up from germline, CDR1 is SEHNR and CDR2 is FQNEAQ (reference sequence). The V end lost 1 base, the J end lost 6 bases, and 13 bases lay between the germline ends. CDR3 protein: CASSLDGGRSQPQHF. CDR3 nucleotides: TGTGCCAGCAGCTTAGATGGAGGGCGAAGTCAGCCCCAGCATTTT.

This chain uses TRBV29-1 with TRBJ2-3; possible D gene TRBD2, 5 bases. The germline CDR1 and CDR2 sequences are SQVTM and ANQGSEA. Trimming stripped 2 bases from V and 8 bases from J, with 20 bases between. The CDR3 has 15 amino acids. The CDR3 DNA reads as TGCAGCGTTGAATTGTGGGAGATCATTCCTCCTACGCAGTATTTT. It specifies CSVELWEIIPPTQYF.

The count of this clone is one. CDR3 coding DNA: TGTGCCAGCAGGGCCGGAGGTCTCACAGATACGCAGTATTTT. This codes for CASRAGGLTDTQYF. The chain couples TRBV2 to TRBJ2-3; a possible D gene is TRBD2 (5 bases). The CDR3 covers 14 residues. From germline, CDR1 is SNHLY and CDR2 FYNNEI. V was pared by 6 bases and J by 2 bases, with 12 bases between.

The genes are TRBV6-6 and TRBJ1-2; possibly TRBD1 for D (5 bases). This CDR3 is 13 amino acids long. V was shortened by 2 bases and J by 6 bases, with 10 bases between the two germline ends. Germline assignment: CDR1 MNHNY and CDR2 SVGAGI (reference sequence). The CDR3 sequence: CASSYEVRDGYTF. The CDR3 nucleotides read TGTGCCAGCAGTTACGAGGTCAGGGATGGCTACACCTTC.

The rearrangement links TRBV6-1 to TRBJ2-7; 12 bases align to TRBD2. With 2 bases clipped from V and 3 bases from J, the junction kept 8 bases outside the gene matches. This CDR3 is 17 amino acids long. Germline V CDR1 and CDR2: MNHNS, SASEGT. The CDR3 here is CASSETTSGGLLYEQYF. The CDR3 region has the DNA TGTGCCAGCAGTGAAACAACTAGCGGGGGGCTACTCTACGAGCAGTACTTC.

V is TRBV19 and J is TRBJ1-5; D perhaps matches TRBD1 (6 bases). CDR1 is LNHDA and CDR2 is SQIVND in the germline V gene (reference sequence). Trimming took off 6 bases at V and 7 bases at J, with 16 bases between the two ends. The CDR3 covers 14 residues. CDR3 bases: TGTGCCAGTAGCCCACAGGGTTTTGGGCAGCCCCAGCATTTT. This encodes CASSPQGFGQPQHF.

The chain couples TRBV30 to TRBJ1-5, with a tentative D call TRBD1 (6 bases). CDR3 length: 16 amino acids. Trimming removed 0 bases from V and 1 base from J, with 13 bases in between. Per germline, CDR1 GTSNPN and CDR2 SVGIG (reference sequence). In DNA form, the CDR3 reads TGTGCCTGGAGTGTATCAGGGGATCTAAGCAATCAGCCCCAGCATTTT. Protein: CAWSVSGDLSNQPQHF.

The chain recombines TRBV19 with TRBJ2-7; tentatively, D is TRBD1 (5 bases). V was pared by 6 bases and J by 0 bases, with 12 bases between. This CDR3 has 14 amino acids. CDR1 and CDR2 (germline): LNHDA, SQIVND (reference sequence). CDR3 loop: CASSLTASSYEQYF. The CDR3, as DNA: TGTGCCAGTAGCCTGACAGCGAGCTCCTACGAGCAGTACTTC. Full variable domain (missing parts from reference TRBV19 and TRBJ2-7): DGGITQSPKYLFRKEGQNVTLSCEQNLNHDAMYWYRQDPGQGLRLIYYSQIVNDFQKGDIAEGYSVSREKKESFPLTVTSAQKNPTAFYLCASSLTASSYEQYFGPGTRLTVT.

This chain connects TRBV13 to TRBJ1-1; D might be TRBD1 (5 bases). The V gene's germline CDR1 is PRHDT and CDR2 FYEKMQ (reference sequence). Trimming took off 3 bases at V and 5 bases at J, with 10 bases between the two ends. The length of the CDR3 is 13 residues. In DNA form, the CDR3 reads TGTGCCAGCAGCTTCGACGGGGGAACTGAAGCTTTCTTT. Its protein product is CASSFDGGTEAFF.

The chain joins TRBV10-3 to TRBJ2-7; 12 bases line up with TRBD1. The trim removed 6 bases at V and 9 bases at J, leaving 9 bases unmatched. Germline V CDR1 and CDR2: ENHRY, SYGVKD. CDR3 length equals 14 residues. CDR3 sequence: CAIRGGWDRGPQYF. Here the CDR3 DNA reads TGTGCCATCAGGGGAGGTTGGGACAGGGGGCCGCAGTACTTC.

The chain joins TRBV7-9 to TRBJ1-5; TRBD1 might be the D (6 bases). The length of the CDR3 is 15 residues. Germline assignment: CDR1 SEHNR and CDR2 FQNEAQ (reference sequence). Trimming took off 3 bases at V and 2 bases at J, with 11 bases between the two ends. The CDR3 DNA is TGTGCCAGCAGCTTGAACGCAGGGGGCAATCAGCCCCAGCATTTT. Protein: CASSLNAGGNQPQHF.

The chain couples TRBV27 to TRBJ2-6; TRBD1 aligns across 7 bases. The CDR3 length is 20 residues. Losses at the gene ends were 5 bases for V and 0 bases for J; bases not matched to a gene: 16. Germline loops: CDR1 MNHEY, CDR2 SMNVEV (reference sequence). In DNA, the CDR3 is TGTGCCAGCAGTCCATTATGGGCCCGGTCAGGGGGCTCTGGGGCCAACGTCCTGACTTTC. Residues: CASSPLWARSGGSGANVLTF. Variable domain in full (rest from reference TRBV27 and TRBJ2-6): EAQVTQNPRYLITVTGKKLTVTCSQNMNHEYMSWYRQDPGLGLRQIYYSMNVEVTDKGDVPEGYKVSRKEKRNFPLILESPSPNQTSLYFCASSPLWARSGGSGANVLTFGAGSRLTVL.

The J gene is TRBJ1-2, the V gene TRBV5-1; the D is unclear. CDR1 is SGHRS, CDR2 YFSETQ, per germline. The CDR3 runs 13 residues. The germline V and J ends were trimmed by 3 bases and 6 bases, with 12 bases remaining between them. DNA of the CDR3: TGCGCCAGCAGCTCTTACAGAGCTGATGGCTACACCTTC. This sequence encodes CASSSYRADGYTF. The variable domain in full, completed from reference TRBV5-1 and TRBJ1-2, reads KAGVTQTPRYLIKTRGQQVTLSCSPISGHRSVSWYQQTPGQGLQFLFEYFSETQRNKGNFPGRFSGRQFSNSRSEMNVSTLELGDSALYLCASSSYRADGYTFGSGTRLTVV.

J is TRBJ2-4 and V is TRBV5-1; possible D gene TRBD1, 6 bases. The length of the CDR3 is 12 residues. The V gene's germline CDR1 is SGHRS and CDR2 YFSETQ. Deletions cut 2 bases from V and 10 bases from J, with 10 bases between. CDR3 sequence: CASSLDRFIQYF. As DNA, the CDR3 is TGCGCCAGCAGCTTAGACAGGTTTATTCAGTACTTC. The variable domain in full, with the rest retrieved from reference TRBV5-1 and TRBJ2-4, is KAGVTQTPRYLIKTRGQQVTLSCSPISGHRSVSWYQQTPGQGLQFLFEYFSETQRNKGNFPGRFSGRQFSNSRSEMNVSTLELGDSALYLCASSLDRFIQYFGAGTRLSVL.

CDR3 residues: CAISEVFTGVGNTIYF. The CDR3 DNA reads as TGTGCCATCAGTGAGGTCTTTACAGGGGTTGGAAACACCATATATTTT. The rearrangement links TRBV10-3 to TRBJ1-3; the match to TRBD1 covers 7 bases. This CDR3 contains 16 residues. The germline V gene has CDR1 ENHRY and CDR2 SYGVKD. Trimming removed 2 bases from V and 3 bases from J; junction bases left unmatched: 7.

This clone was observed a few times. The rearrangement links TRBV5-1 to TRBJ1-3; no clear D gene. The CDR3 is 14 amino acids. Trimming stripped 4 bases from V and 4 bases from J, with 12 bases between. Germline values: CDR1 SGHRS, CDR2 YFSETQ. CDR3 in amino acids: CASSRGQSGNTIYF. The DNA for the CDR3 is TGCGCCAGCAGCCGTGGGCAATCAGGAAACACCATATATTTT.

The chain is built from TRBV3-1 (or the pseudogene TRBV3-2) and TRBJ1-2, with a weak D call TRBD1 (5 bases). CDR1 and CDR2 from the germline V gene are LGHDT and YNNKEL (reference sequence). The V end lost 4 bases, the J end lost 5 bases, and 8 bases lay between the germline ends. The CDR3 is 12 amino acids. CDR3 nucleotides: TGTGCCAGCAGCCTGTCAGGGTATGGCTACACCTTC. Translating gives CASSLSGYGYTF.

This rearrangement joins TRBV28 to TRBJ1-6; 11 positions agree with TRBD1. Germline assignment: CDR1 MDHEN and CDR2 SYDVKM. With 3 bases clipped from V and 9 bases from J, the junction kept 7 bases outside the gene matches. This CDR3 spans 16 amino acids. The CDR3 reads CASSFVRGQGGSPLHF. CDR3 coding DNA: TGTGCCAGCAGTTTCGTTCGGGGACAGGGGGGTTCACCCCTCCACTTT.

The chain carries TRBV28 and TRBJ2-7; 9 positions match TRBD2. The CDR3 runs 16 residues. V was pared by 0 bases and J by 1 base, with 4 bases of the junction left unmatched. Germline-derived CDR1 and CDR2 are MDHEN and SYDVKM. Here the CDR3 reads CASSLWSSGVSYEQYF. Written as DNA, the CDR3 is TGTGCCAGCAGTTTATGGTCTAGCGGGGTGTCCTACGAGCAGTACTTC.

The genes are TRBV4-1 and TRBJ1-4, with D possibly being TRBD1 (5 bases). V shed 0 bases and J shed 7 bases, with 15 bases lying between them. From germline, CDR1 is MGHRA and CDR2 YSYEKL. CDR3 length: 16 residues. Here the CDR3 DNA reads TGCGCCAGCAGCCAAGAATTCTACCAGGGCGGTGAAAAACTGTTTTTT. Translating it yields CASSQEFYQGGEKLFF.

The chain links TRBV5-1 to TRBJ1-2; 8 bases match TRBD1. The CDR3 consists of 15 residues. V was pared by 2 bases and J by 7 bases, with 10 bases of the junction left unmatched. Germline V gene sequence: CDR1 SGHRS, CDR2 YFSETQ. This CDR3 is CASSLTRQGASGYTF. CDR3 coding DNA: TGCGCCAGCAGCTTAACGAGGCAGGGGGCGTCTGGCTACACCTTC.